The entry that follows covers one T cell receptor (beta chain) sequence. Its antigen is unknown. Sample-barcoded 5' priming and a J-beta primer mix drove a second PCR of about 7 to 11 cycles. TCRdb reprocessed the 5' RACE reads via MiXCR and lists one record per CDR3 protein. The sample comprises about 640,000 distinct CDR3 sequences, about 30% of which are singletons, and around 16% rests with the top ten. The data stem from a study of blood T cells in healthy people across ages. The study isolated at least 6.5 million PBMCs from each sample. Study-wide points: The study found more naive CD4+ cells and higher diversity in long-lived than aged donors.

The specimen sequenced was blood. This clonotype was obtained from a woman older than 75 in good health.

This chain's CDR3 is CASSYRRRETQYF. CDR3 in DNA: TGTGCCAGCAGTTATAGGCGTCGGGAGACCCAGTACTTC. V is TRBV6-5 and J is TRBJ2-5; D unclear. This CDR3 region has 13 residues. Germline V CDR1 and CDR2: MNHEY, SVGAGI. V was clipped by 3 bases and J by 5 bases, with 10 bases between them.